Listed below are T cell receptor beta chains from one sample, sequenced in a study of T-cell reconstitution after alpha-beta-depleted transplantation in children. TCRdb passed the PCR reads through MiXCR, listing each CDR3 protein once. The sample contains approximately 400,000 distinct CDR3 sequences, approximately 11% of which appear only once. Specimen: PBMCs from the stem cell graft donor, collected from the stem cell graft. Receptors originate from a human donor who donated a stem cell graft to a child with acute myeloid leukemia. Each CDR3 is given without its conserved first and last residue. The D gene is left open where the match is weak.

J gene | D gene | V gene | CDR3 protein
TRBJ2-7 | TRBD2 | TRBV7-2 | ASSSGLAGGEQY
TRBJ2-1 | . | TRBV11-1 | ASSSRSYNEQF
TRBJ2-4 | TRBD1 | TRBV6-1 | ASRSGQGAPKNIQY
TRBJ1-1 | . | TRBV7-3 | ASSLTAGTEAF
TRBJ2-3 | . | TRBV20-1 | SARDNDVTQY
TRBJ2-1 | . | TRBV24-1 | ATSSSHNEQF
TRBJ2-7 | TRBD1 | TRBV12-3/TRBV12-4 | ASSPGQRPYEQY
TRBJ2-1 | TRBD1 | TRBV20-1 | SARDPPQGADLYNEQF
TRBJ2-5 | . | TRBV24-1 | ATSDGGSRGTQY
TRBJ1-6 | . | TRBV20-1 | SARGRDPQPLH
TRBJ1-1 | . | TRBV6-5 | ASSLDRNEAF
TRBJ2-2 | TRBD1 | TRBV12-3/TRBV12-4 | ASSAGQGITGELF
TRBJ2-3 | . | TRBV3-1 | ASSSRVTGRTDTQY
TRBJ1-1 | . | TRBV6-5 | ASSYERSTEAF
TRBJ1-1 | . | TRBV5-1 | ASSPFEGHNPEAF
TRBJ2-3 | TRBD2 | TRBV29-1 | SVVGGADTQY
TRBJ1-2 | . | TRBV20-1 | SASRGGRIYGYT
TRBJ2-3 | TRBD2 | TRBV10-2 | ASSVAGADTQY
TRBJ2-5 | . | TRBV7-2 | ASSLVGGAQETQY
TRBJ1-6 | . | TRBV20-1 | SARVGGYNSPLH
TRBJ1-2 | . | TRBV6-5 | ASSYAGAQGGYT
TRBJ2-2 | . | TRBV3-1 | ASSPTVTGELF
TRBJ2-7 | . | TRBV10-3 | AISSGGLEQY
TRBJ2-7 | . | TRBV27 | ASRFAGARLHEQY
TRBJ1-2 | . | TRBV27 | ASSLSLSVSGRNYGYT
TRBJ2-7 | . | TRBV4-3 | ASSQDFREGRLGEQY
TRBJ2-1 | . | TRBV5-4 | ASSLGGGAAEQF
TRBJ2-4 | . | TRBV5-5 | ASSLSWTVTAKNIQY
TRBJ2-5 | . | TRBV11-2 | ASSFNGRRQETQY
TRBJ2-7 | TRBD2 | TRBV20-1 | SASSGRTYEQY
TRBJ1-5 | . | TRBV20-1 | SARGDSNQPQH
TRBJ2-7 | . | TRBV20-1 | SARDPRGSYEQY
TRBJ2-5 | . | TRBV6-1 | ASSPRAGSAETQY
TRBJ2-3 | . | TRBV12-3/TRBV12-4 | ASSPLRRGDTQY
TRBJ1-1 | . | TRBV7-9 | ASSQSGVSTEAF
TRBJ1-2 | . | TRBV29-1 | SVEVQGPNGYT
TRBJ1-1 | TRBD1 | TRBV7-2 | ASSARGHDTEAF
TRBJ1-4 | . | TRBV7-9 | ASSFDRELF
TRBJ2-5 | . | TRBV5-5 | ASSLGVSSETQY
TRBJ2-5 | TRBD2 | TRBV5-6 | ASSWGGLAYQETQY
TRBJ2-5 | TRBD2 | TRBV19 | ASSTSGTSTQY
TRBJ2-1 | TRBD1 | TRBV20-1 | SATGTGGNEQF
TRBJ1-1 | TRBD1 | TRBV29-1 | SVGTGGLAF
TRBJ2-1 | TRBD2 | TRBV6-4 | ASAREAYNEQF
TRBJ1-4 | . | TRBV5-5 | ASSLGPARNEKLF
TRBJ1-4 | TRBD1 | TRBV3-1 | ASSPGRQGLNEKLF
TRBJ2-7 | TRBD2 | TRBV4-2 | ASRGAGGEQY
TRBJ2-1 | . | TRBV10-2 | ASSESGVATDEQF